Shown below are 13 T cell receptor beta chains from a single sample sequenced in a study of cytomegalovirus exposure and HLA in healthy donors. The study ran its PCR with 60 Vbeta and 13 Jbeta primers. Sequencing used immunoSEQ multiplex PCR; TCRdb keeps in-frame clones, though not all of them. Seen here are about 240,000 clones, approximately 85% observed once, and the top ten hold roughly 0.22%. Sequenced material: PBMCs. These receptors came from a girl aged 2-15 years in good health and CMV-seronegative.

A few counts support this clone. V usage is TRBV30 and J usage is TRBJ1-2, with a tentative D call TRBD1 (5 bases). Trimming left V 0 bases short and J 8 bases short, with 13 bases between. The CDR3 sequence is 13 residues long. Germline V gives CDR1 GTSNPN, CDR2 SVGIG (reference sequence). The CDR3 sequence is CAWSVRGSGGYTF. The CDR3 bases are TGTGCCTGGAGTGTACGGGGGAGCGGGGGCTACACCTTC.

J is TRBJ1-5 and V is TRBV4-1; TRBD1 aligns across 9 bases. Germline V CDR1 and CDR2: MGHRA, YSYEKL. This CDR3 spans 15 amino acids. With 4 bases clipped from V and 4 bases from J, the junction kept 5 bases outside the gene matches. CDR3 sequence: CASSPRQGENQPQHF. CDR3 in DNA: TGCGCCAGCAGCCCGCGACAGGGGGAGAATCAGCCCCAGCATTTT.

The chain employs TRBV5-1 and TRBJ2-7, with D unclear. V was clipped by 5 bases and J by 1 base, with 13 bases between them. CDR3 length: 14 amino acids. The germline gives CDR1 SGHRS, CDR2 YFSETQ. CDR3: CASSFRSDSYEQYF. In DNA form, the CDR3 reads TGCGCCAGCAGTTTCCGGAGTGATTCCTACGAGCAGTACTTC. Based on the CDR3 plus reference TRBV5-1 and TRBJ2-7, the full variable domain is KAGVTQTPRYLIKTRGQQVTLSCSPISGHRSVSWYQQTPGQGLQFLFEYFSETQRNKGNFPGRFSGRQFSNSRSEMNVSTLELGDSALYLCASSFRSDSYEQYFGPGTRLTVT.

The rearrangement joins TRBV6-5 to TRBJ2-3; the D is unclear. Germline-derived CDR1 and CDR2 are MNHEY and SVGAGI. Trimming left V 8 bases short and J 2 bases short, with 14 bases between. The CDR3 runs to 14 residues. The CDR3 coding sequence is TGTGCCAGCGCTAGAGCGCATAACACAGATACGCAGTATTTT. It translates to CASARAHNTDTQYF.

J is TRBJ2-6 and V is TRBV5-1, with D uncertain. This CDR3 comprises 15 residues. The V gene's germline CDR1 is SGHRS and CDR2 YFSETQ. Between the trimmed V and J ends, which lost 0 bases and 2 bases, there was a span of 6 bases. As DNA, the CDR3 is TGCGCCAGCAGCTTGGCCACGGCTGGGGCCAACGTCCTGACTTTC. Its protein is CASSLATAGANVLTF.

The rearrangement uses TRBV5-1 and TRBJ2-2; 8 nucleotides line up with TRBD1. There are 16 residues in the CDR3. Germline trimming cut 2 bases from V and 3 bases from J; bases unmatched to any gene: 6. Germline CDR1 SGHRS, CDR2 YFSETQ. The CDR3 reads CASSLRTGTDTGELFF. In DNA, the CDR3 is TGCGCCAGCAGCTTAAGGACAGGGACGGACACCGGGGAGCTGTTTTTT.

J is TRBJ2-6 and V is TRBV19, with 11 bases matching TRBD2. The CDR3 consists of 18 residues. Germline values: CDR1 LNHDA, CDR2 SQIVND (reference sequence). V dropped 9 bases and J dropped 2; count of bases not matched to a gene: 12. The CDR3 spells CASTALAGGGTGANVLTF. The CDR3 nucleotides are TGTGCCAGCACTGCGCTAGCGGGGGGAGGGACTGGGGCCAACGTCCTGACTTTC.

This clone occurred once. The chain recombines TRBV14 with TRBJ1-1, with TRBD1 identical over 9 bases. V trimming: 2 bases; J trimming: 7 bases; junction bases outside the gene matches: 8. From germline, CDR1 is SGHDN and CDR2 FVKESK. The CDR3 is 15 residues long. The CDR3 region has the DNA TGTGCCAGCAGCCAATTCCCGGGACAGGGTAATGAAGCTTTCTTT. This gives the protein CASSQFPGQGNEAFF.

This clone was detected only a few times. The genes are TRBV6-1 and TRBJ1-5; TRBD1 agrees at 8 bases. Looked up from germline, CDR1 is MNHNS and CDR2 is SASEGT. The CDR3 covers 14 residues. V trimming: 3 bases; J trimming: 7 bases; junction bases outside the gene matches: 5. The CDR3 region is CASSDRGRRQPQHF. The CDR3 nucleotides are TGTGCCAGCAGTGACAGGGGGCGCAGGCAGCCCCAGCATTTT.

The chain couples TRBV28 to TRBJ2-7; 7 bases agree with TRBD1. The CDR3 is 13 residues long. The germline V gene encodes CDR1 MDHEN and CDR2 SYDVKM. J lost 9 bases, V lost 3 bases, and 8 bases had no gene match. CDR3 bases: TGTGCCAGCAGTTTTACAGGGGCGACGGGGCAGTACTTC. Protein: CASSFTGATGQYF.

J is TRBJ1-6 and V is TRBV27; the D gene is possibly TRBD1 (6 bases). The CDR3 length is 13 residues. CDR1 and CDR2 (germline): MNHEY, SMNVEV (reference sequence). V lost 5 bases and J lost 10, with 12 bases in between. The CDR3 is CASSLRGPSPLHF. The CDR3 bases are TGTGCCAGCAGTCTCAGGGGACCCTCACCCCTCCACTTT.

The rearrangement links TRBV5-1 to TRBJ2-2, with TRBD2 matching over 10 bases. The CDR3 consists of 17 residues. Germline V CDR1 and CDR2: SGHRS, YFSETQ. J lost 7 bases, V lost 0 bases, and 9 bases had no gene match. The CDR3, as DNA: TGCGCCAGCAGCTTGGCCGAGCGGGGGGGCCACGGCGGGGAGCTGTTTTTT. Protein: CASSLAERGGHGGELFF. Full variable domain (rest looked up from reference TRBV5-1 and TRBJ2-2): KAGVTQTPRYLIKTRGQQVTLSCSPISGHRSVSWYQQTPGQGLQFLFEYFSETQRNKGNFPGRFSGRQFSNSRSEMNVSTLELGDSALYLCASSLAERGGHGGELFFGEGSRLTVL.

The genes are TRBV11-2 and TRBJ2-5, with TRBD2 as a possible D gene (6 bases). Germline V gives CDR1 SGHAT, CDR2 FQNNGV. V was trimmed by 2 bases and J by 0 bases, leaving 13 bases between them. This CDR3 has 16 residues. The CDR3 loop reads CASSLSAGRYQETQYF. In nucleotides, the CDR3 is TGTGCCAGCAGCTTATCGGCGGGGAGGTACCAAGAGACCCAGTACTTC.